This T cell receptor (beta chain) was sequenced for a study of T-cell reconstitution after alpha-beta-depleted transplantation in children. The CDR3 is 20 residues long. Looked up from germline, CDR1 is SGHVS and CDR2 is FQNEAQ. Unmatched junction bases numbered 10, after V lost 0 bases and J lost 0 bases. This clonotype was seen many times. Unique molecular identifiers were built into the TCRbeta library. Each CDR3 protein is one row after TCRdb ran MiXCR on the PCR reads. The sample consists of approximately 400,000 distinct CDR3 sequences, roughly a tenth of them appearing once. The TCR was taken from a human donor who donated a stem cell graft to a child with acute myeloid leukemia. Material: PBMCs from the stem cell graft donor, obtained from the stem cell graft. This chain joins TRBV7-8 and TRBJ1-5, with TRBD1 matching over 11 bases. CDR3 sequence: CASSLAQTGTGGYSNQPQHF. In DNA form, the CDR3 reads TGTGCCAGCAGCTTAGCGCAAACCGGGACAGGGGGATATAGCAATCAGCCCCAGCATTTT.